This TCR beta chain was captured in a study of blood T cell repertoires in COVID-19. Unmatched junction bases numbered 9, after V lost 2 bases and J lost 8 bases. The germline CDR1 and CDR2 sequences are GTSNPN and SVGIG (reference sequence). This CDR3 spans 14 amino acids. Produced via immunoSEQ multiplex PCR; TCRdb's table is partial and in-frame only. Here the sample spans fewer than 350,000 clones, around 88% being singletons. This clone was observed a single time. The V gene is TRBV30, the J gene TRBJ2-3; TRBD2 matches 8 bases. Sequenced material: peripheral blood. This TCR was recovered from a woman in her twenties or thirties who had recovered from COVID-19. For the CDR3, the DNA is TGTGCCTGGAGTTCCCGGGGGGGCTCGGGTACGCAGTATTTT. The encoded protein is CAWSSRGGSGTQYF.